This T cell receptor (beta chain) is drawn from a study of blood T cell repertoires in COVID-19. Study-level information: Samples taken during acute and convalescent COVID-19 were collected in the United States, Italy and Spain. Nucleic acid was either cDNA or gDNA, and it came from T cells, B-cell-depleted T cells, or PBMCs.

Followed longitudinally, the Seattle patients had been enrolled during active infection. Authors' methods: Estimated nucleated cell counts came from reference gene primer amplification. Assay: immunoSEQ multiplex PCR; the TCRdb copy retains only in-frame clones and omits some. The V and J calls and clone size were taken over from that table, and D and trimming were inferred from the DNA. The sample lists some 200,000 clones, roughly 89% occurring once. V trimming: 1 base; J trimming: 6 bases; junction bases outside the gene matches: 8. Germline CDR1 reads SGHTA; CDR2 reads FQGNSA. CDR3 length: 16 residues.

The receptor was derived from a woman in her 70s with COVID-19, enrolled during active disease. Input material: peripheral blood. The chain couples TRBV7-2 to TRBJ1-5, with 8 bases that match TRBD1. CDR3 in amino acids: CASSLGQAGGSQPQHF. CDR3 coding DNA: TGTGCCAGCAGCTTAGGCCAGGCAGGGGGCTCTCAGCCCCAGCATTTT.